Here is one T cell receptor beta chain with its context. The CDR3 end falls 3 residues outside the read, so it is completed with the germline J gene. Recipients received nonmyeloablative bone marrow transplants from related graft donors, with transient mixed chimerism. Only in-frame clones appear in the TCRdb table, and some are missing; sequencing was by immunoSEQ multiplex PCR. Its table records about 16,000 clones. The ends were cut back, 2 bases at V and 6 bases at J, with 9 bases in the middle. Germline lookup yields CDR1 DFQATT and CDR2 SNEGSKA (reference sequence). This CDR3 comprises 12 residues. The entry originates in a study of Tregs in tolerant kidney transplant recipients.

The sequence derives from a human patient who received a combined kidney and bone marrow transplant. T cells may partly derive from the graft donor. The J gene is TRBJ2-3, the V gene TRBV20-1, with D unresolved. The material sequenced was CD4+ T cells from blood (PBMCs), taken 12 months after the transplant. The covered CDR3 bases are TGCAGTGCTAGATTGTATGTGGATACG. It is translated as CSARLYVDT. The entire CDR3 reads CSARLYVDTQYF.